Listed here are 9 T cell receptor beta chains from one sample, sequenced in a study of blood T cells in healthy people across ages. A second roughly 6 to 12 cycle PCR used barcoded and J-beta primers. TCRdb called the 5' RACE reads again in MiXCR, with one record for every CDR3 protein. The profile shows roughly 800,000 distinct CDR3 sequences, nearly 60% of them singletons. Input material: blood. The receptors were sampled from a man aged 25 to 45 in good health.

The chain is built from TRBV11-2 and TRBJ2-5; TRBD2 matches 10 bases. The germline gives CDR1 SGHAT, CDR2 FQNNGV. Trimming removed 5 bases from V and 5 bases from J; junction bases left unmatched: 11. The CDR3 is 16 amino acids. The CDR3: CASSPLSGGASETQYF. CDR3 nucleotides: TGTGCCAGCAGCCCTCTAAGCGGGGGGGCGAGTGAGACCCAGTACTTC.

This rearrangement joins TRBV4-3 to TRBJ2-5; D is possibly TRBD1 (5 bases). V lost 0 bases to trimming and J lost 2 bases, with 13 bases between them. Germline CDR1 LGHNA, CDR2 YSLEER. The CDR3 is made up of 16 amino acids. The CDR3 nucleotides are TGCGCCAGCAGCCAAGATCCCACAGGCGTTCAAGAGACCCAGTACTTC. The encoded protein is CASSQDPTGVQETQYF.

V usage is TRBV7-9 and J usage is TRBJ2-4, with TRBD2 matching over 7 bases. Looked up from germline, CDR1 is SEHNR and CDR2 is FQNEAQ (reference sequence). V lost 5 bases and J lost 13; bases outside the gene matches: 17. The CDR3 totals 15 residues. CDR3 region: CASSRVSGNVFEQYF. DNA of the CDR3: TGTGCCAGCAGCAGAGTGAGCGGGAACGTGTTTGAGCAGTACTTC.

The CDR3 bases are TGTGCCAGCAGCACCCAGGACCTCGTAGCGGGACCTAGCACAGATACGCAGTATTTT. This sequence encodes CASSTQDLVAGPSTDTQYF. The rearrangement joins TRBV21-1 to TRBJ2-3; the listed D gene, TRBD2, was not tested against the DNA. TRBV21-1 is labeled a pseudogene. The CDR3 runs 19 residues.

The gene calls are TRBV7-2 and TRBJ2-7; D is unresolved. Germline CDR1 and CDR2: SGHTA and FQGNSA. V was pared by 5 bases and J by 0 bases, with 8 bases between. The CDR3 has 13 amino acids. Written as DNA, the CDR3 is TGTGCCAGCAGCATACACGGCTCCTACGAGCAGTACTTC. Residues: CASSIHGSYEQYF.

This clonotype was detected only a few times. The J gene is TRBJ1-1, the V gene TRBV7-2; no clear D gene. The CDR3 spans 12 residues. Between the trimmed V and J ends, which lost 6 bases and 8 bases, there was a span of 13 bases. Germline assignment: CDR1 SGHTA and CDR2 FQGNSA. CDR3 nucleotide sequence: TGTGCCAGCAGTCTAGGTTATGAAGAAGCTTTCTTT. Translating it yields CASSLGYEEAFF.

The gene calls are TRBV7-8 and TRBJ2-7, with D possibly being TRBD1 (6 bases). V was clipped by 6 bases and J by 2 bases, with 17 bases between them. Germline V gene lookup returns CDR1 SGHVS and CDR2 FQNEAQ. This CDR3 spans 15 amino acids. The CDR3 DNA follows: TGTGCCAGCAGTCCTGCCCGACAGGCCCCCTACGAGCAGTACTTC. Its translation: CASSPARQAPYEQYF.

The chain joins TRBV7-2 to TRBJ2-5; D might be TRBD1 or TRBD2, each matching 5 bases. The ends were cut back, 5 bases at V and 3 bases at J, with 22 bases in the middle. CDR1 is SGHTA and CDR2 is FQGNSA in the germline V gene. The CDR3 spans 17 residues. The DNA for the CDR3 is TGTGCCAGCAGCCCATTTCGGCCCGGGACGGGTAAAGAGACCCAGTACTTC. Its protein is CASSPFRPGTGKETQYF.

In its sample, this clonotype was seen once. The J gene is TRBJ2-7, the V gene TRBV6-2 or TRBV6-3, with TRBD2 matching 10 bases. Germline CDR1 and CDR2: MNHEY and SVGEGT. V was pared by 6 bases and J by 0 bases, with 11 bases of the junction left unmatched. CDR3 length equals 17 residues. This CDR3 is CASRTLLAGVSSYEQYF. DNA for the CDR3: TGTGCCAGCAGAACCCTTCTAGCGGGAGTAAGCTCCTACGAGCAGTACTTC.